One T cell receptor (beta chain) is described in this entry. It has no known antigen specificity. One end of the junction does not line up with germline, which may come from a read error. Additional DNA sequences in this sample encode the identical CDR3. The sample belongs to a study of cytomegalovirus exposure and HLA in healthy donors (dated 2017 in TCRdb). Regarding the complete study: According to an earlier analysis of 587 of the donors, 200 million or so T cells yielded 117 million unique TCR beta sequences and around 300 Gb of sequence data. About 280 gigabases of sequencing data and approximately 85 million unique TCR sequences were included in an early release covering roughly 600 HLA-typed donors. Of the roughly 400 genotyped donors, 65% to 90% fell in the genetic ancestry cluster associated with self-reported Caucasian donors. The study was designed to test whether signatures of past pathogen exposure could be identified by cataloging public T cell receptors. The study profiled the T cell repertoires of around 700 subjects by immunosequencing and related them to cytomegalovirus serostatus. In addition to the first cohort of roughly 670 subjects, a separate validation cohort of 120 different subjects was used. The study combined high-throughput TCR immunosequencing, statistical association of individual TCRs with disease status, and machine learning to predict cytomegalovirus infection status. A later analysis re-analyzed previously published TCR beta repertoires from 500 to 700 donors and added high-resolution HLA genotyping to study TCR occurrence patterns. The later analysis used no new phenotypic data to find candidate immune exposures, relying instead on TCR beta sequences and their occurrence across donors. An earlier analysis of 587 of the donors applied high-throughput TCR beta sequencing to assess whether each TCR beta V gene segment acted as functional or pseudogenic. Donor age, sex, ethnicity and CMV serostatus were compiled together with the repertoire data. Genome-wide SNP genotypes for about three fifths of the 666 donors were used in a later genetic analysis, which treated that subset as a discovery cohort. Every repertoire in the discovery cohort had been generated on one and the same sequencing platform. HLA typing included class I and class II loci at four-digit resolution. The number of donors typed differed by locus, with roughly 620-630 for A, B, C, DRB1 and DQB1, more than 500 for DQA1, about 610 for DPA1, and about 450 for DPB1. Because of strong linkage in the cohort, five DR-DQ haplotypes were treated as single units for association and clustering. Across approximately 400 genotyped donors of the cohort, an average of about 240,000 unique TCR beta nucleotide sequences per donor were sequenced, and about a sixth of those sequences were non-productive.

The research as a whole found: A further reported finding was that TCR beta sequences accurately predicted the HLA-A and HLA-B alleles for most subjects in the first cohort. According to a later analysis, TCR association rates differed among HLA loci, with DRB1 alleles showing the most associated TCRs and HLA-C alleles showing the fewest. According to a later genetic analysis, donors in an Asian-associated ancestry cluster had fewer N-insertions in productive TCRs than the roughly 660-donor mean. In a later analysis, around 17,000 TCR beta sequences were associated with specific HLA alleles at a false discovery rate of 0.05. In a later analysis, HLA-associated TCR beta chains showed more clonal expansion and lower generation probabilities than non-associated chains that were equally common. Correlated functional status among segregating V segments might reflect linkage disequilibrium, but an unknown experimental factor could not be ruled out. Immune exposure information for the cohort was limited to CMV serostatus. In this cohort, only TCR beta chains were sequenced, and detectable features were limited by the absence of alpha or paired-chain data. In both the original and validation cohorts, the classifier was reported to diagnose cytomegalovirus status with high specificity and sensitivity. Three of the identified cytomegalovirus-associated TCR beta chains were confirmed in vitro to be specific for cytomegalovirus antigens. Most TCR sequences were observed very rarely across donors, whereas some public TCRs were present in many individuals. Presence/absence analyses assumed roughly uniform sequencing depth across donors, an assumption that may not hold. The earlier analysis of 450 to 700 of the donors excluded around 17 rarely observed V segments, including chromosome 9 orphons, because counts were too low. In a later analysis, several top co-occurrence clusters were reported to appear linked to parvovirus B19, influenza, CMV and Epstein-Barr virus. In an earlier analysis of a few hundred of the donors, most TCR beta V segments were observed in productive rearrangements about 87% or about 30% of the time, broadly matching IMGT annotations. Because HLA typing was unavailable for some donors at each locus, only the typed subset was used in association tests. When HLA alleles, especially DR and DQ, strongly co-occurred, TCR associations were difficult to assign to individual alleles. The study gave a list of 150 to 200 TCR beta chains associated with cytomegalovirus. It was suggested by the authors that the approach could potentially be generalized to other disease states and immunological phenotypes. In a later analysis, most CMV-associated TCR beta chains were found to appear HLA-restricted, with HLA associations seemingly driven largely by CMV exposure. The sequencing pipeline was judged likely to have produced a cluster of highly shared sequence variants as a technical artifact. An association between a missense DCLRE1C variant and V-gene and J-gene trimming of TCR beta chains was found in a later genetic analysis and replicated in an independent cohort.

In total, fewer than 750 healthy bone marrow donors made up the cohort. All cohort members were sampled while nominally healthy, although unrecorded immune exposures were likely present. The donor was CMV seronegative and was included in the group of about 350 seronegative cohort members. Every donor gave a peripheral blood sample, and the peripheral blood mononuclear cells from that sample were used for TCR beta sequencing. Genomic DNA extraction from the blood cell samples was performed with the Qiagen DNeasy Blood Extraction Kit. Libraries were built with the immunoSEQ multiplex PCR assay. The multiplex PCR relied on a mix of 60 forward primers for TCR Vbeta segments and 13 reverse primers for TCR Jbeta segments. Amplification of the CDR3 region of rearranged TCR beta genes was performed with a multiplex PCR assay on genomic DNA. The amplified TCR beta libraries were sequenced on the Illumina HiSeq System as 87-base-pair reads. On the study's bioinformatics: Across the 500 to 750 repertoires, a later analysis counted tens of millions of unique TCR beta chains, some 11 million of which were shared by at least two donors. A nearest-neighbor algorithm error-corrected the raw reads and collapsed the reads into unique sequences, merging closely related sequences to remove PCR and sequencing errors. CDR3 sequences were aligned to IMGT reference sequences to assign V, D and J gene segments. For a sequence to be retained, a match of at least six nucleotides to both a V gene segment and a J gene segment was required. Rearrangements were called productive when the CDR3 lacked stop codons and stayed in frame with V and J; all others were non-productive. Following IMGT convention, CDR3 was defined as the stretch from the second conserved V-encoded cysteine to the conserved J-encoded phenylalanine. The earlier analysis of about 500 of the donors excluded sequences that lacked an unambiguous match to a single V gene segment. In an earlier analysis of about 590 of the donors, a V segment was called functional when productive rearrangements were above 56.7%, and segregating when the standard deviation between donors exceeded 5%. A statistical classification framework was built to diagnose cytomegalovirus status from the catalog of TCR beta chain sequences. V and J gene assignment, in a later analysis, came from comparing TCR nucleotide sequences with IMGT/GENE-DB human TR gene sequences. The TCRdist pipeline was used in a later analysis to assign CDR3 sequences and most-parsimonious VDJ recombination scenarios. A later analysis defined each TCR beta chain by its CDR3 amino acid sequence plus V-gene family, and excluded reads lacking a unique V-gene family. A later analysis removed 592 highly shared, low-generation-probability nucleotide sequences to deal with suspected cross-contamination and a sequencing artifact. In a later analysis, a clonal expansion index for each public chain was calculated from normalized within-repertoire ranks of inferred template counts. A later analysis computed generation probabilities with a VDJ recombination model fitted to out-of-frame rearrangements, and checked the results against IGoR. A later analysis scored TCR-TCR, TCR-HLA and TCR-CMV co-occurrence with hypergeometric tests, applying a repertoire-size bias correction to TCR pairs. A later analysis estimated false discovery rates by permuting HLA or CMV assignments 20 times. A later analysis grouped co-occurring TCRs with DBSCAN, adding TCRdist sequence similarity when clustering within HLA-allele-positive subsets. Co-occurrence clustering excluded repertoires with fewer than 30,000 or more than 120,000 public chains, plus five with anomalous nucleotide sharing. TCRdb obtained this table from immuneACCESS and retained in-frame rearrangements with V and J assigned. These tables miss some clones; where compared with another copy, unresolved V genes account for less than half of the shortfall, and the remainder is unexplained. The DNA was the basis for D and trimming; V, J and clone size are from that table. The table for this sample lists around 130,000 clones; about 80% of them were counted only once. In total, the top ten clones hold 4% of the sample.

Sequenced material: PBMCs. The receptor was derived from a woman aged 40 to 50 in good health and CMV-seronegative.

The DNA reads as follows: TGTGCCCCCAGTCCTGGGACAGGGACCCTTAATTCACCCCTCCACTTC. It codes for CAPSPGTGTLNSPLHF. The chain is made from TRBV7-3 and TRBJ1-6; 9 nucleotides in the junction match TRBD1. The CDR3, cysteine through phenylalanine, is 16 amino acids long. CDR3 DNA is the only sequence kept; it has 48 bases, read in frame from the first base. According to the germline V gene, CDR1 reads SGHTA and CDR2 reads FQGTGA.